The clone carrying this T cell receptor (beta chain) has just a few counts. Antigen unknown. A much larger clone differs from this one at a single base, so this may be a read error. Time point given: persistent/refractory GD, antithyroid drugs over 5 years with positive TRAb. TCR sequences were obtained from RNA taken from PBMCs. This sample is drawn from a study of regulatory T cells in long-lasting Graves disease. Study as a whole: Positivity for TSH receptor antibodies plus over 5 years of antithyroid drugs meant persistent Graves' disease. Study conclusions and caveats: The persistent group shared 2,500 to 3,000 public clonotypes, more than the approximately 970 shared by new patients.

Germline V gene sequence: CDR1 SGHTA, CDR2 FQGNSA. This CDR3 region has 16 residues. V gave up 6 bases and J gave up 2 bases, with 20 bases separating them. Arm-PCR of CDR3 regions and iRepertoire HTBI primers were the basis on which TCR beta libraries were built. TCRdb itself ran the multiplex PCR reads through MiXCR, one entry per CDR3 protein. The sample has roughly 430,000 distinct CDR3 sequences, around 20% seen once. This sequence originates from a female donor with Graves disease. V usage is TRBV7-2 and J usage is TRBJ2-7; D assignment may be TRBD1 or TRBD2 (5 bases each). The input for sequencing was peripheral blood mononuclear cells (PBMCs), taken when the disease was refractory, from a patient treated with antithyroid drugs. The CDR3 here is CASRLPGQGVPYEQYF. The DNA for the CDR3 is TGTGCCAGCAGACTCCCTGGGCAGGGAGTACCCTACGAGCAGTACTTC. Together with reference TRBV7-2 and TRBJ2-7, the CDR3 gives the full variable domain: GAGVSQSPSNKVTEKGKDVELRCDPISGHTALYWYRQSLGQGLEFLIYFQGNSAPDKSGLPSDRFSAERTGGSVSTLTIQRTQQEDSAVYLCASRLPGQGVPYEQYFGPGTRLTVT.